These 9 T cell receptor beta chains came from one sample sequenced in a study of T cell responses to AZD1222 COVID-19 vaccine. Only in-frame clones appear in the TCRdb table, and some are missing; sequencing was by immunoSEQ multiplex PCR. The sample consists of 150,000 or so clones, roughly 93% of them appearing once. Sample: peripheral blood, taken on day 0 of AZD1222 vaccination. The origin of the receptors is an adult in good health.

This chain joins TRBV10-3 and TRBJ2-1, with D perhaps matching TRBD2 (6 bases). There are 17 residues in the CDR3. Trimming took off 4 bases at V and 6 bases at J, with 22 bases between the two ends. From germline, CDR1 is ENHRY and CDR2 SYGVKD. The CDR3 region is CAISAPYGTLDVNEQFF. The CDR3 region has the DNA TGTGCCATCAGTGCCCCGTACGGGACTTTGGATGTCAATGAGCAGTTCTTC.

CDR3 DNA: TGCGCCAGCAGCTTAGGGGGCCGCTATGGCTACACCTTC. Amino acids: CASSLGGRYGYTF. J is TRBJ1-2 and V is TRBV5-1; 7 bases agree with TRBD1. With 2 bases clipped from V and 4 bases from J, the junction kept 2 bases outside the gene matches. Germline V CDR1 and CDR2: SGHRS, YFSETQ. The CDR3 is made up of 13 amino acids.

V and J are TRBV2 and TRBJ2-1; 8 nucleotides match TRBD2. This CDR3 spans 16 amino acids. CDR1 SNHLY and CDR2 FYNNEI come from the germline V gene. V lost 9 bases to trimming and J lost 1 base; unmatched junction nucleotides: 11. The CDR3 region has the DNA TGTGCCAGAGGGACTAGGGAAGTTCTTTCCTACAATGAGCAGTTCTTC. This translates into CARGTREVLSYNEQFF.

This clone has just a few counts. The chain links TRBV2 to TRBJ1-6; no firm D call. The CDR3 totals 14 residues. Germline V CDR1 and CDR2: SNHLY, FYNNEI. V shed 0 bases and J shed 10 bases, with 10 bases lying between them. This CDR3 is CASSEASSLSPLHF. The CDR3 DNA sequence: TGTGCCAGCAGTGAAGCGTCCAGCTTATCACCCCTCCACTTT.

The gene calls are TRBV18 and TRBJ1-3, with unresolved D. Germline CDR1 is KGHSH and CDR2 is LQKENI. The CDR3 runs to 18 residues. Trimming removed 5 bases at V and 1 base at J, with 21 bases between. The CDR3 DNA is TGTGCCAGCTCATTAAACCGGGCCACTTTTGAATCTGGAAACACCATATATTTT. Translation: CASSLNRATFESGNTIYF.

The V and J genes are TRBV2 and TRBJ1-1; D unresolved. Trimming left V 3 bases short and J 6 bases short, with 11 bases between. The CDR3 is 13 residues long. In germline, CDR1 is SNHLY, CDR2 FYNNEI. DNA of the CDR3: TGTGCCAGCAGTGAGGACTCTATTCCTGAAGCTTTCTTT. It translates to CASSEDSIPEAFF.

This chain uses TRBV6-6 with TRBJ1-6; D is uncertain. Germline CDR1 and CDR2: MNHNY and SVGAGI (reference sequence). V shed 2 bases and J shed 2 bases, with 7 bases lying between them. The CDR3 totals 15 residues. The CDR3 DNA is TGTGCCAGCAGTTACGCGGGGACCTATAATTCACCCCTCCACTTT. Encoded protein: CASSYAGTYNSPLHF.

The J gene is TRBJ1-1, the V gene TRBV13, with D perhaps matching TRBD1 (5 bases). Germline V lookup: CDR1 PRHDT, CDR2 FYEKMQ (reference sequence). This CDR3 has 13 residues. V was shortened by 2 bases and J by 8 bases, with 12 bases between the two germline ends. CDR3 sequence: CASSLLLTEEAFF. The CDR3 DNA reads TGTGCCAGCAGCTTATTATTGACAGAAGAAGCTTTCTTT. The complete variable domain, with remaining parts taken from reference TRBV13 and TRBJ1-1, reads AAGVIQSPRHLIKEKRETATLKCYPIPRHDTVYWYQQGPGQDPQFLISFYEKMQSDKGSIPDRFSAQQFSDYHSELNMSSLELGDSALYFCASSLLLTEEAFFGQGTRLTVV.

V gene TRBV6-5 combines with J gene TRBJ1-6, with D possibly TRBD1 on 6 matching bases. Germline V gene lookup returns CDR1 MNHEY and CDR2 SVGAGI. The germline V and J ends were trimmed by 0 bases and 9 bases, with 15 bases remaining between them. This CDR3 is 16 amino acids long. The CDR3 DNA follows: TGTGCCAGCAGTTACTCGATACTGGGGGGCACTTCACCCCTCCACTTT. Protein product: CASSYSILGGTSPLHF.